Listed below are T cell receptor beta chains from one sample, sequenced in a study of CD8 T cells in Susac syndrome. MiXCR, applied by TCRdb to the immunoSEQ multiplex PCR reads, yields one record per CDR3 protein. Of about 180,000 distinct CDR3 sequences listed, approximately 94% are singletons. The specimen sequenced was CD4+ T cells from PBMCs. These receptor sequences come from a human donor with Susac syndrome. Both conserved end residues are trimmed from each CDR3.

J	V	CDR3
TRBJ2-5	TRBV5-1	ASSGEGLETQY
TRBJ2-3	TRBV29-1	SGSGGDDTQY
TRBJ1-6	TRBV27	ASSPLRSYNSPLH
TRBJ2-5	TRBV11-2	ASSLRGAGGETQY
TRBJ2-5	TRBV5-1	ASSLGGARETQY
TRBJ1-1	TRBV30	AGLRVNTEAF
TRBJ2-3	TRBV7-8	ASSSGGDRNTDTQY
TRBJ2-7	TRBV5-4	AYVRPSSYEQY
TRBJ1-6	TRBV5-1	ASRPTDNSPLH
TRBJ2-5	TRBV10-3	AISAGQGAETQY
TRBJ2-5	TRBV25-1	ASSELDQETQY
TRBJ2-5	TRBV29-1	SAQGLQETQY
TRBJ1-1	TRBV6-2/TRBV6-3	ASSYKGTEAF
TRBJ1-1	TRBV4-3	ASSQDSDGTEAF
TRBJ2-2	TRBV3-1	ASSDDTRNTGELF
TRBJ2-1	TRBV20-1	SASRTGGAYNEQF
TRBJ2-7	TRBV30	AWSDRFSYEQY
TRBJ2-7	TRBV5-4	ASSLDQLGQGHEQY
TRBJ1-5	TRBV20-1	SASRTGDQPQH
TRBJ2-7	TRBV12-5	ASGLRGRSYEQY
TRBJ2-3	TRBV30	AWIGRGTDTQY
TRBJ1-2	TRBV9	ASSGGQGINYGYT
TRBJ2-5	TRBV7-7	ASSATMTSTETQY
TRBJ1-2	TRBV5-1	ASSLDGGGGYT
TRBJ2-6	TRBV3-1	ASSQGRGANVLT
TRBJ1-3	TRBV7-9	ASSLEAVKQRGNTIY
TRBJ2-5	TRBV7-9	ASNGAGGAQY
TRBJ1-3	TRBV9	ASSRQRSAGNTIY
TRBJ2-7	TRBV20-1	SARDGRGGYEQY
TRBJ2-5	TRBV7-9	ASSSVPLTFGETQY
TRBJ1-2	TRBV7-7	ASSCKLETGIFRYGYT
TRBJ2-2	TRBV5-1	ASHLGGQNTGELF
TRBJ1-1	TRBV5-6	ASSLLGRDEAF
TRBJ2-1	TRBV29-1	SVESTSGGGEQF
TRBJ1-6	TRBV6-5	ASSTRRDSPLH
TRBJ2-3	TRBV6-1	ASRFDFRGRGDTQY
TRBJ1-1	TRBV6-6	AIFSSANTEAF
TRBJ2-3	TRBV7-9	ASSSALKGGADTQY
TRBJ2-5	TRBV5-4	ASSSGTSAETQY
TRBJ2-1	TRBV7-7	ASSTGLAPNEQF
TRBJ1-2	TRBV7-2	ASSLARRVAYGYT
TRBJ2-3	TRBV20-1	SATHARARTYTQY
TRBJ1-2	TRBV7-8	AAGMGSIYGYT
TRBJ2-7	TRBV5-1	ASSLAGQGYEQY
TRBJ1-5	TRBV30	AWGTGHSNQPQH
TRBJ1-5	TRBV18	ASSPLQSNQPQH